Below are 23 T cell receptor beta chains sequenced from a single sample in a study of blood T cell repertoires in COVID-19. Clones were sequenced by immunoSEQ multiplex PCR, and TCRdb holds only the in-frame ones, with some missing. There are about 74,000 clones in the sample; approximately 84% occur only once, and 36% lies in the top ten. Sequencing was performed on peripheral blood. The source of these receptors is a man between 65 and 85 years old with acute or convalescent COVID-19.

V and J are TRBV3-1 (or the pseudogene TRBV3-2) and TRBJ1-4, with TRBD1 matching 7 bases. The ends lost 3 bases at V and 5 bases at J; junction bases unmatched: 9. Looked up from germline, CDR1 is LGHDT and CDR2 is YNNKEL (reference sequence). This CDR3 region has 16 residues. The DNA for the CDR3 is TGTGCCAGCAGCCAGTGGGGGACAGATCAGAATGAAAAACTGTTTTTT. Translation: CASSQWGTDQNEKLFF.

DNA for the CDR3: TGTGCCAGCAGCGGGACAGGGAAAGGGAACTATGGCTACACCTTC. This codes for CASSGTGKGNYGYTF. The rearrangement joins TRBV5-6 to TRBJ1-2, with 9 bases lining up with TRBD1. The CDR3 is made up of 15 amino acids. Germline trimming cut 4 bases from V and 2 bases from J; bases unmatched to any gene: 6. Germline CDR1 and CDR2: SGHDT and YYEEEE. The complete variable domain, with remaining parts taken from reference TRBV5-6 and TRBJ1-2, reads DAGVTQSPTHLIKTRGQQVTLRCSPKSGHDTVSWYQQALGQGPQFIFQYYEEEERQRGNFPDRFSGHQFPNYSSELNVNALLLGDSALYLCASSGTGKGNYGYTFGSGTRLTVV.

Written as DNA, the CDR3 is TGTGCCAGCAGCCAAGAATGGTTCTTCGGTGGCTACACCTTC. This encodes CASSQEWFFGGYTF. This chain connects TRBV14 to TRBJ1-2; D gene unclear. The CDR3 covers 14 residues. V was trimmed by 0 bases and J by 7 bases, leaving 12 bases between them. Germline V gene sequence: CDR1 SGHDN, CDR2 FVKESK. Variable domain in full (rest from reference TRBV14 and TRBJ1-2): EAGVTQFPSHSVIEKGQTVTLRCDPISGHDNLYWYRRVMGKEIKFLLHFVKESKQDESGMPNNRFLAERTGGTYSTLKVQPAELEDSGVYFCASSQEWFFGGYTFGSGTRLTVV.

The rearrangement joins TRBV5-1 to TRBJ2-1; 13 bases fit TRBD2. The CDR3 is 15 residues long. In germline, CDR1 is SGHRS, CDR2 YFSETQ. With V trimmed by 1 base and J by 10 bases, 5 bases remained unmatched. CDR3 region: CASSLQLAGGQEQFF. CDR3 DNA: TGCGCCAGCAGCTTGCAACTAGCGGGAGGGCAGGAGCAGTTCTTC.

The chain has TRBV27 and TRBJ2-5; D is uncertain. There are 14 residues in the CDR3. Germline CDR1 MNHEY, CDR2 SMNVEV (reference sequence). V dropped 0 bases and J dropped 3 bases, with 8 bases sitting between them. The chain's CDR3 is CASSLSGWKETQYF. CDR3 DNA: TGTGCCAGCAGTTTATCGGGCTGGAAAGAGACCCAGTACTTC.

This chain joins TRBV9 and TRBJ1-4; D is unresolved. Germline V gives CDR1 SGDLS, CDR2 YYNGEE. V was clipped by 0 bases and J by 3 bases, with 9 bases between them. The CDR3 has 15 amino acids. The CDR3 spells CASSVGRVANEKLFF. The CDR3 DNA is TGTGCCAGCAGCGTAGGGAGGGTGGCTAATGAAAAACTGTTTTTT.

The chain employs TRBV3-1 (or the pseudogene TRBV3-2) and TRBJ1-1; D gene unclear. Trimming removed 1 base at V and 4 bases at J, with 10 bases between. This CDR3 is built from 14 residues. From germline, CDR1 is LGHDT and CDR2 YNNKEL (reference sequence). The CDR3 spells CASSQATKSTEAFF. The DNA for the CDR3 is TGTGCCAGCAGCCAAGCAACCAAGAGCACTGAAGCTTTCTTT.

The chain carries TRBV28 and TRBJ1-1; 7 bases align to TRBD1. The CDR3 consists of 12 residues. V was clipped by 6 bases and J by 6 bases; unmatched bases: 4. Per the germline V gene, CDR1 is MDHEN and CDR2 is SYDVKM. The CDR3 DNA reads TGTGCCAGCAGACAGGGGATCGCTGAAGCTTTCTTT. This gives the protein CASRQGIAEAFF. The entire variable domain, with the rest obtained from reference TRBV28 and TRBJ1-1, is as follows: DVKVTQSSRYLVKRTGEKVFLECVQDMDHENMFWYRQDPGLGLRLIYFSYDVKMKEKGDIPEGYSVSREKKERFSLILESASTNQTSMYLCASRQGIAEAFFGQGTRLTVV.

The J gene is TRBJ2-7, the V gene TRBV6-1; no reliable D call. V lost 1 base and J 4 bases, leaving 5 bases between the germline ends. The CDR3 consists of 12 residues. CDR1 and CDR2 from the germline V gene are MNHNS and SASEGT. Written as DNA, the CDR3 is TGTGCCAGCAGTGAAGATGAGTACGAGCAGTACTTC. Residues: CASSEDEYEQYF.

The V gene is TRBV3-1 (or the pseudogene TRBV3-2), the J gene TRBJ2-7; TRBD2 might be the D (6 bases). Per the germline V gene, CDR1 is LGHDT and CDR2 is YNNKEL (reference sequence). Deletions cut 1 base from V and 6 bases from J, with 16 bases between. The CDR3 covers 15 residues. The CDR3: CASSQAQGLASEQYF. The CDR3 DNA follows: TGTGCCAGCAGCCAAGCTCAGGGACTGGCCTCCGAGCAGTACTTC.

The chain is built from TRBV5-6 and TRBJ2-7, with a tentative D call TRBD1 (6 bases). Deletions cut 4 bases from V and 0 bases from J, with 14 bases between. The CDR3 totals 15 residues. CDR1 is SGHDT and CDR2 is YYEEEE in the germline V gene. The CDR3 DNA follows: TGTGCCAGCAGCGAGTCCCGGGACAACTCCTACGAGCAGTACTTC. Translation: CASSESRDNSYEQYF.

This rearrangement joins TRBV24-1 to TRBJ2-2, with TRBD2 matching over 11 bases. Germline V CDR1 and CDR2: KGHDR, SFDVKD. The CDR3 covers 19 residues. Germline trimming cut 3 bases from V and 1 base from J; bases unmatched to any gene: 9. CDR3 sequence (DNA): TGTGCCACCAGTGATCCCCCCCCTGGACTAGCGGGGAACACCGGGGAGCTGTTTTTT. Its protein product is CATSDPPPGLAGNTGELFF.

This clone was found a few times. The J gene is TRBJ1-5, the V gene TRBV9; TRBD1 aligns across 8 bases. CDR3 length equals 14 residues. CDR1 and CDR2 from the germline V gene are SGDLS and YYNGEE. The V segment lost 4 bases and the J segment 5 bases; nucleotides outside the gene matches: 5. CDR3 region: CASSSGQGHQPQHF. CDR3 DNA sequence: TGTGCCAGCAGCTCCGGACAGGGCCATCAGCCCCAGCATTTT.

V and J are TRBV29-1 and TRBJ2-5; 13 bases are a match to TRBD2. V was pared by 5 bases and J by 5 bases, with 2 bases of the junction left unmatched. The CDR3 sequence is 13 residues long. Germline V gene data show CDR1 as SQVTM and CDR2 as ANQGSEA. The CDR3 coding sequence is TGCAGCGTTAGGACTAGCGGGAGCGAGACCCAGTACTTC. It specifies CSVRTSGSETQYF.

The gene calls are TRBV7-9 and TRBJ1-1; D ambiguous. V was clipped by 6 bases and J by 2 bases, with 13 bases between them. Looked up from germline, CDR1 is SEHNR and CDR2 is FQNEAQ (reference sequence). The CDR3 has 14 amino acids. CDR3 nucleotide sequence: TGTGCCAGCAGGATTGAGAGGTTCAACACTGAAGCTTTCTTT. It codes for CASRIERFNTEAFF.

This clone showed up just once. V is TRBV5-6 and J is TRBJ2-5; D possibly corresponds to TRBD2 (5 bases). This CDR3 has 16 amino acids. Per the germline V gene, CDR1 is SGHDT and CDR2 is YYEEEE. With 0 bases removed from V and 5 bases from J, the gap between germline ends came to 17 bases. The CDR3 loop is CASSLGARQRGETQYF. DNA of the CDR3: TGTGCCAGCAGCTTGGGGGCGCGGCAACGAGGGGAGACCCAGTACTTC.

J is TRBJ1-3 and V is TRBV7-2; 9 positions match TRBD1. CDR3 length: 17 amino acids. The germline CDR1 and CDR2 sequences are SGHTA and FQGNSA. V trimming: 2 bases; J trimming: 0 bases; junction bases outside the gene matches: 5. The CDR3 DNA reads TGTGCCAGCAGCTTAACAGGGGGCTTCGACTCTGGAAACACCATATATTTT. Protein: CASSLTGGFDSGNTIYF.

The V and J genes are TRBV10-3 and TRBJ1-4; 7 positions match TRBD1. The CDR3 contains 14 residues. Germline assignment: CDR1 ENHRY and CDR2 SYGVKD. J lost 4 bases, V lost 6 bases, and 5 bases had no gene match. CDR3 nucleotides: TGTGCCATCAGCCGGGACAGACGTAATGAAAAACTGTTTTTT. Encoded protein: CAISRDRRNEKLFF.

CDR3 sequence reads: CASSFFQGIYNEQFF. CDR3 in DNA: TGTGCCAGCAGCTTCTTCCAGGGGATCTACAATGAGCAGTTCTTC. The chain links TRBV5-6 to TRBJ2-1; weak D call: TRBD1 (6 bases). The CDR3 loop spans 15 amino acids. Germline values: CDR1 SGHDT, CDR2 YYEEEE. Trimming cost V 2 bases and J 3 bases, with 12 bases left between them. Filled out from reference TRBV5-6 and TRBJ2-1, the complete variable domain reads DAGVTQSPTHLIKTRGQQVTLRCSPKSGHDTVSWYQQALGQGPQFIFQYYEEEERQRGNFPDRFSGHQFPNYSSELNVNALLLGDSALYLCASSFFQGIYNEQFFGPGTRLTVL.

The rearrangement joins TRBV7-2 to TRBJ1-1; 7 bases line up with TRBD1. From germline, CDR1 is SGHTA and CDR2 FQGNSA. V dropped 3 bases and J dropped 2; count of bases not matched to a gene: 3. The CDR3 sequence is 14 residues long. The CDR3 loop is CASSLEGANTEAFF. CDR3 nucleotide sequence: TGTGCCAGCAGCTTGGAGGGGGCTAACACTGAAGCTTTCTTT.

The rearrangement uses TRBV5-1 and TRBJ2-1; 8 bases match TRBD2. CDR1 and CDR2 (germline): SGHRS, YFSETQ. The V and J ends lost 1 base and 0 bases, in that order; junction bases with no gene match: 9. The CDR3 consists of 18 residues. The CDR3 loop is CASSLNSGAISSYNEQFF. The CDR3 region has the DNA TGCGCCAGCAGCTTGAATAGCGGGGCTATAAGCTCCTACAATGAGCAGTTCTTC.

The chain carries TRBV10-3 and TRBJ1-1, with a weak D call TRBD1 (5 bases). The CDR3 totals 12 residues. The germline V gene encodes CDR1 ENHRY and CDR2 SYGVKD. The germline V and J ends were trimmed by 8 bases and 0 bases, with 7 bases remaining between them. The CDR3 here is CAIGRVNTEAFF. In nucleotides, the CDR3 is TGTGCCATCGGCAGGGTGAACACTGAAGCTTTCTTT.

This clone was observed a single time. The chain links TRBV6-5 to TRBJ2-3; TRBD1 agrees at 9 bases. The CDR3 runs 15 residues. V dropped 7 bases and J dropped 4; count of bases not matched to a gene: 9. Germline V gene lookup returns CDR1 MNHEY and CDR2 SVGAGI. The CDR3 region is CASTTGTGGSDTQYF. The DNA of the CDR3 is TGTGCCAGCACGACGGGTACAGGGGGCTCAGATACGCAGTATTTT.